The next 29 T cell receptor beta chains were all read from a single sample in a study of blood T cell repertoires in COVID-19. The repertoire was sequenced with immunoSEQ multiplex PCR; TCRdb's copy has only in-frame clones and lacks some. The sample lists some 100,000 clones, about 83% occurring once. The sequenced material came from peripheral blood. These receptors originate from a human donor in a cohort sampled during active COVID-19.

Written as DNA, the CDR3 is TGTGCCAGCACCAAGGGGTATAGTGGCTACACCTTC. It codes for CASTKGYSGYTF. The chain couples TRBV28 to TRBJ1-2, with TRBD1 as a possible D gene (5 bases). The germline V and J ends were trimmed by 7 bases and 7 bases, with 13 bases remaining between them. CDR1 and CDR2 from the germline V gene are MDHEN and SYDVKM. The CDR3 sequence is 12 residues long.

This clone was counted only a few times. The chain recombines TRBV25-1 with TRBJ2-6; D not resolved. Trimming pared 4 bases from V and 3 bases from J, leaving 10 bases between. Germline CDR1 reads MGHDK; CDR2 reads SYGVNS. The CDR3 consists of 15 residues. CDR3 region: CASSAQNNGANVLTF. In DNA form, the CDR3 reads TGTGCCAGCAGTGCCCAGAACAATGGGGCCAACGTCCTGACTTTC.

The chain joins TRBV29-1 to TRBJ2-1; 9 bases map to TRBD1. Per germline, CDR1 SQVTM and CDR2 ANQGSEA. Losses at the gene ends were 7 bases for V and 8 bases for J; bases not matched to a gene: 9. CDR3 length: 13 residues. The CDR3 loop reads CSAPGQGGHEQFF. DNA for the CDR3: TGCAGCGCCCCGGGACAGGGAGGCCATGAGCAGTTCTTC.

This rearrangement joins TRBV6-5 to TRBJ1-1, with D possibly being TRBD1 (5 bases). The CDR3 runs to 14 residues. Looked up from germline, CDR1 is MNHEY and CDR2 is SVGAGI. Trimming shortened V by 7 bases and J by 2 bases, and 14 bases separated the two germline ends. DNA for the CDR3: TGTGCCAGCAACTTACAGGACCCTAACACTGAAGCTTTCTTT. Its translation is CASNLQDPNTEAFF.

This clone occurred once. The chain joins TRBV4-2 to TRBJ2-7, with 7 bases identical to TRBD1. With 5 bases clipped from V and 6 bases from J, the junction kept 13 bases outside the gene matches. CDR1 and CDR2 (germline): LGHNA, YNFKEQ. This CDR3 is built from 15 residues. The CDR3 nucleotides read TGTGCCAGCAGCGACTTGGAGACAGGGCTTCGCGAGCAGTACTTC. As protein: CASSDLETGLREQYF.

In nucleotides, the CDR3 is TGTGCCAGCAGCTTTGGGAGCGACACTGAAGCTTTCTTT. Translating gives CASSFGSDTEAFF. This chain joins TRBV11-3 and TRBJ1-1; D is unresolved. V was trimmed by 3 bases and J by 3 bases, leaving 8 bases between them. This CDR3 is 13 amino acids long. Germline loops: CDR1 SGHNT, CDR2 YENEEA.

This sequence joins TRBV11-2 and TRBJ2-7; 11 nucleotides agree with TRBD2. The CDR3 loop spans 13 amino acids. Germline V gene sequence: CDR1 SGHAT, CDR2 FQNNGV. Germline trimming cut 7 bases from V and 3 bases from J; bases unmatched to any gene: 2. CDR3 sequence: CASTLAGGYEQYF. The CDR3 nucleotides read TGTGCCAGCACGCTAGCGGGAGGCTACGAGCAGTACTTC.

This clone has just one count. The CDR3 loop is CASSQGGTGFKDTQYF. DNA for the CDR3: TGTGCCAGCAGCCAAGGTGGGACAGGGTTCAAAGATACGCAGTATTTT. V gene TRBV14 combines with J gene TRBJ2-3; 9 nucleotides align to TRBD1. The germline V gene has CDR1 SGHDN and CDR2 FVKESK. The trim removed 1 base at V and 5 bases at J, leaving 7 bases unmatched. This CDR3 region has 16 residues.

This rearrangement joins TRBV28 to TRBJ1-2; 7 bases map to TRBD1. Per germline, CDR1 MDHEN and CDR2 SYDVKM. V lost 2 bases and J lost 8; bases outside the gene matches: 14. The CDR3 is 16 amino acids. In DNA, the CDR3 is TGTGCCAGCAGTTTAATCCCCCCCGACAGGGTTGAGGGCTACACCTTC. This encodes CASSLIPPDRVEGYTF.

This chain joins TRBV10-3 and TRBJ1-5, with D maybe TRBD1 (5 bases). Germline-derived CDR1 and CDR2 are ENHRY and SYGVKD. CDR3 length: 13 amino acids. The ends were cut back, 4 bases at V and 6 bases at J, with 10 bases in the middle. In DNA, the CDR3 is TGTGCCATCAGTGGGGGGGATGGTCAGCCCCAGCATTTT. Its translation is CAISGGDGQPQHF.

V is TRBV6-6 and J is TRBJ1-2, with 8 positions matching TRBD1. The CDR3 sequence is 13 residues long. After removal of 0 bases from V and 6 bases from J, the junction contained 0 bases not matched to a gene. Germline V gene lookup returns CDR1 MNHNY and CDR2 SVGAGI (reference sequence). CDR3 coding DNA: TGTGCCAGCAGTTACTCGACAGGGGATGGCTACACCTTC. This gives the protein CASSYSTGDGYTF.

The V call is TRBV5-1, the J call TRBJ2-1; TRBD2 matches 9 bases. With V trimmed by 0 bases and J by 8 bases, 9 bases remained unmatched. This CDR3 is 16 amino acids long. In germline, CDR1 is SGHRS, CDR2 YFSETQ. CDR3 loop: CASSLDGGGRAHEQFF. The CDR3 DNA follows: TGCGCCAGCAGCTTGGACGGGGGCGGGAGGGCCCATGAGCAGTTCTTC.

The chain recombines TRBV9 with TRBJ1-5; weak D call: TRBD1 (5 bases). Per the germline V gene, CDR1 is SGDLS and CDR2 is YYNGEE. This CDR3 contains 13 residues. Trimming cost V 0 bases and J 5 bases, with 6 bases left between them. This chain's CDR3 is CASSVVGDQPQHF. In DNA form, the CDR3 reads TGTGCCAGCAGCGTAGTAGGGGATCAGCCCCAGCATTTT.

The J gene is TRBJ1-2, the V gene TRBV7-2, with 7 nucleotides matching TRBD1. Looked up from germline, CDR1 is SGHTA and CDR2 is FQGNSA. V dropped 2 bases and J dropped 4; count of bases not matched to a gene: 10. The CDR3 is made up of 16 amino acids. CDR3 in amino acids: CASSLLDLGTVYGYTF. The CDR3 DNA reads as TGTGCCAGCAGCTTACTCGACCTCGGGACAGTCTATGGCTACACCTTC.

The rearrangement links TRBV7-2 to TRBJ2-3, with TRBD1 matching 7 bases. Germline loops: CDR1 SGHTA, CDR2 FQGNSA. CDR3 length: 16 residues. The V and J ends lost 3 bases and 0 bases, in that order; junction bases with no gene match: 6. The CDR3 here is CASSLQGDASTDTQYF. The CDR3, as DNA: TGTGCCAGCAGCTTGCAGGGGGATGCTAGCACAGATACGCAGTATTTT.

The J gene is TRBJ1-5, the V gene TRBV18; D ambiguous. CDR3 size: 15 residues. The V gene's germline CDR1 is KGHSH and CDR2 LQKENI. The ends were cut back, 3 bases at V and 0 bases at J, with 9 bases in the middle. CDR3 sequence: CASSPVGYSNQPQHF. DNA for the CDR3: TGTGCCAGCTCACCGGTGGGCTATAGCAATCAGCCCCAGCATTTT. Full variable domain (rest looked up from reference TRBV18 and TRBJ1-5): NAGVMQNPRHLVRRRGQEARLRCSPMKGHSHVYWYRQLPEEGLKFMVYLQKENIIDESGMPKERFSAEFPKEGPSILRIQQVVRGDSAAYFCASSPVGYSNQPQHFGDGTRLSIL.

This chain uses TRBV18 with TRBJ1-2; 7 bases fit TRBD1. CDR1 is KGHSH and CDR2 is LQKENI in the germline V gene. There are 14 residues in the CDR3. With 1 base clipped from V and 2 bases from J, the junction kept 1 base outside the gene matches. CDR3 DNA sequence: TGTGCCAGCTCACCACGACAGGGAAACTATGGCTACACCTTC. The encoded protein is CASSPRQGNYGYTF.

The V gene is TRBV5-6, the J gene TRBJ2-3, with 12 nucleotides matching TRBD2. Losses at the gene ends were 0 bases for V and 7 bases for J; bases not matched to a gene: 9. The germline gives CDR1 SGHDT, CDR2 YYEEEE. The CDR3 contains 17 residues. CDR3 sequence (DNA): TGTGCCAGCAGCTTGGTGCCCCTGACTAGCGGGAGTCATACGCAGTATTTT. Protein sequence: CASSLVPLTSGSHTQYF.

This rearrangement joins TRBV5-1 to TRBJ2-7; 9 bases are a match to TRBD1. The V gene end was trimmed by 3 bases and the J gene end by 4 bases; junction bases not matched to a gene: 5. This CDR3 comprises 14 residues. Germline V gene lookup returns CDR1 SGHRS and CDR2 YFSETQ. The CDR3 spells CASSWTGEGYEQYF. The CDR3 DNA sequence: TGCGCCAGCAGCTGGACAGGGGAAGGATACGAGCAGTACTTC.

This clone was seen a single time. The V and J genes are TRBV11-1 and TRBJ2-7, with TRBD1 as a possible D gene (6 bases). Germline values: CDR1 SGHAT, CDR2 FQDESV (reference sequence). Trimming cost V 5 bases and J 3 bases, with 11 bases left between them. The CDR3 length is 13 residues. The CDR3 here is CASSVGQNYEQYF. The CDR3 DNA sequence: TGTGCCAGCAGCGTAGGACAGAACTACGAGCAGTACTTC. Together with reference TRBV11-1 and TRBJ2-7, the CDR3 gives the full variable domain: EAEVAQSPRYKITEKSQAVAFWCDPISGHATLYWYRQILGQGPELLVQFQDESVVDDSQLPKDRFSAERLKGVDSTLKIQPAELGDSAMYLCASSVGQNYEQYFGPGTRLTVT.

V is TRBV5-6 and J is TRBJ1-2; possible D gene TRBD1, 5 bases. Germline V gene lookup returns CDR1 SGHDT and CDR2 YYEEEE. This CDR3 is built from 12 residues. Trimming removed 4 bases from V and 3 bases from J, with 7 bases in between. Here the CDR3 DNA reads TGTGCCAGCAGCCCGACAGACTATGGCTACACCTTC. The encoded protein is CASSPTDYGYTF.

The V call is TRBV18, the J call TRBJ1-1, with D possibly being TRBD1 (6 bases). Germline-derived CDR1 and CDR2 are KGHSH and LQKENI. V lost 5 bases, J lost 11 bases, and 15 bases lay in between. This CDR3 spans 12 amino acids. CDR3 region: CASSENRALAFF. The CDR3 bases are TGTGCCAGCTCAGAGAACAGGGCTTTGGCTTTCTTT.

The chain recombines TRBV5-6 with TRBJ1-6, with 7 bases lining up with TRBD1. The CDR3 has 13 residues. Trimming cost V 4 bases and J 7 bases; bases outside gene matches: 2. Per the germline V gene, CDR1 is SGHDT and CDR2 is YYEEEE. The chain's CDR3 is CASSPGQNSPLHF. The DNA for the CDR3 is TGTGCCAGCAGCCCGGGACAGAATTCACCCCTCCACTTT.

The rearrangement links TRBV4-3 to TRBJ2-5, with 11 bases lining up with TRBD2. The CDR3 has 18 amino acids. Germline V gene lookup returns CDR1 LGHNA and CDR2 YSLEER. The V gene end was trimmed by 0 bases and the J gene end by 4 bases; junction bases not matched to a gene: 10. The CDR3 DNA reads TGCGCCAGCAGCCAAGATCGGGTTAGCGGGGGGGCAGGAGAGACCCAGTACTTC. Protein product: CASSQDRVSGGAGETQYF.

This chain links TRBV10-3 with TRBJ2-1; D is unresolved. Germline-derived CDR1 and CDR2 are ENHRY and SYGVKD. Between the trimmed V and J ends, which lost 4 bases and 5 bases, there was a span of 6 bases. CDR3 size: 12 residues. CDR3 nucleotides: TGTGCCATCAGTGTTAGAGACAATGAGCAGTTCTTC. Translation gives CAISVRDNEQFF.

In nucleotides, the CDR3 is TGCGCCAGCAGCCAGGTTCCGGGACTAGCGGGGGGAGGCACAGATACGCAGTATTTT. This codes for CASSQVPGLAGGGTDTQYF. The chain has TRBV4-3 and TRBJ2-3; TRBD2 matches at 15 bases. Germline V gene sequence: CDR1 LGHNA, CDR2 YSLEER. The CDR3 loop spans 19 amino acids. Trimming removed 3 bases from V and 1 base from J; junction bases left unmatched: 8.

This chain links TRBV6-5 with TRBJ2-3; D is unresolved. This CDR3 region has 14 residues. The V end lost 2 bases, the J end lost 5 bases, and 11 bases lay between the germline ends. The germline V gene has CDR1 MNHEY and CDR2 SVGAGI. For the CDR3, the DNA is TGTGCCAGCAGTTACCAACAGAGTTTAGATACGCAGTATTTT. This gives the protein CASSYQQSLDTQYF.

The rearrangement uses TRBV4-3 and TRBJ2-5; 9 bases are shared with TRBD1. Germline CDR1 LGHNA, CDR2 YSLEER. V dropped 1 base and J dropped 4; count of bases not matched to a gene: 4. The CDR3 extends over 15 amino acids. The CDR3 region is CASSQGQGGTETQYF. In DNA form, the CDR3 reads TGCGCCAGCAGCCAAGGACAGGGGGGGACAGAGACCCAGTACTTC.

This chain joins TRBV12-3 or TRBV12-4 and TRBJ2-1, with TRBD2 matching 7 bases. V lost 5 bases, J lost 9 bases, and 4 bases stayed unmatched. The CDR3 length is 12 residues. The CDR3 loop is CASSPGGGEQFF. CDR3 DNA sequence: TGTGCCAGCAGTCCGGGGGGTGGTGAGCAGTTCTTC.